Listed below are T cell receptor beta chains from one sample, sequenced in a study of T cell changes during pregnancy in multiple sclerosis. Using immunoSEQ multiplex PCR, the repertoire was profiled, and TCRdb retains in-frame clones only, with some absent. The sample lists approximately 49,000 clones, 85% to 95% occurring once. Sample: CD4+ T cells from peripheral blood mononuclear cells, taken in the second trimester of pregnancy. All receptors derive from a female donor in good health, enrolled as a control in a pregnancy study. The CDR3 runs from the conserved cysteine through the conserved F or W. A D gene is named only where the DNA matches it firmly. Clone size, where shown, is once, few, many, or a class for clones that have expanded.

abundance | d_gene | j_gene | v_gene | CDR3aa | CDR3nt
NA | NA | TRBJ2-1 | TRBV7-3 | CASSPARGWETQFF | TGTGCCAGCAGCCCTGCCCGGGGGTGGGAAACACAGTTCTTC
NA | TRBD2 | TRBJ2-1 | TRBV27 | CASSSGSGGPDNEQFF | TGTGCCAGCAGTTCAGGGAGCGGGGGGCCAGACAATGAGCAGTTCTTC
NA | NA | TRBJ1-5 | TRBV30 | CAWSARGQPQHF | TGTGCCTGGAGCGCAAGAGGCCAGCCCCAGCATTTT
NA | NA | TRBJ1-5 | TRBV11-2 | CASSSGSNQPQHF | TGTGCCAGCAGCTCAGGTAGCAATCAGCCCCAGCATTTT
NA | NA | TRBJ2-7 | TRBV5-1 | CASSLGQQPYEQYF | TGCGCCAGCAGCTTGGGTCAACAACCCTACGAGCAGTACTTC
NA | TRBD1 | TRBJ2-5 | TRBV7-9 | CASRAGGSSETQYF | TGTGCCTCCCGGGCAGGGGGCTCTTCAGAGACCCAGTACTTC
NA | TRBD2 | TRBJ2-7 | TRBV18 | CASSPGLAGVSEQYF | TGTGCCAGCTCTCCAGGACTAGCGGGAGTCAGTGAGCAGTACTTC
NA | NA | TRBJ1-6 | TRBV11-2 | CASSLVAGANSPLHF | TGTGCCAGCAGCTTAGTCGCAGGGGCAAATTCACCCCTCCACTTT
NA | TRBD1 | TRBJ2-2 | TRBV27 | CASKAGQGYTGELFF | TGTGCCAGCAAAGCGGGACAGGGGTACACCGGGGAGCTGTTTTTT
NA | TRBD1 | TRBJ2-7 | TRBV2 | CASSEALTGVSYEQYF | TGTGCCAGCAGTGAAGCGCTGACAGGGGTCTCCTACGAGCAGTACTTC
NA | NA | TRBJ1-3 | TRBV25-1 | CASSEQGINSGNTIYF | TGTGCCAGCAGTGAACAGGGTATCAACTCTGGAAACACCATATATTTT
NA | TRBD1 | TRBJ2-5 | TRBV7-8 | CASSSPDRGRTETQYF | TGTGCCAGCAGCTCGCCCGACAGGGGGCGCACGGAGACCCAGTACTTC
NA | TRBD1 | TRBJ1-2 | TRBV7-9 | CASSTTRQGSNYGYTF | TGTGCCAGCAGCACCACCCGACAGGGATCTAACTATGGCTACACCTTC
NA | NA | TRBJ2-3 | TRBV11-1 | CASSLGGHGGSTDTQYF | TGTGCCAGCAGCTTAGGGGGGCACGGCGGCAGCACAGATACGCAGTATTTT
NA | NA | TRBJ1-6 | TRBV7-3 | CASSRQVNSPLHF | TGTGCCAGCAGCCGACAGGTTAATTCACCCCTCCACTTT
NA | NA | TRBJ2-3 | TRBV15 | CATSRDDAGTDTQYF | TGTGCCACCAGCAGAGATGATGCGGGCACAGATACGCAGTATTTT
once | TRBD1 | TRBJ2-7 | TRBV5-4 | CASSLAGGQGYEQYF | TGTGCCAGCAGCTTGGCCGGAGGACAGGGGTACGAGCAGTACTTC
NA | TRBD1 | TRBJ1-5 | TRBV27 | CASSSTQWDRINQPQHF | TGTGCCAGCAGTTCGACTCAATGGGACAGGATAAATCAGCCCCAGCATTTT
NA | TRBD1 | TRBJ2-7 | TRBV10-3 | CAIRERDRDKQYF | TGTGCCATCAGAGAGCGGGACAGGGATAAGCAGTACTTC
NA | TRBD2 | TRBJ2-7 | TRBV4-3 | CASSQGLAGEGGGYEQYF | TGCGCCAGCAGCCAAGGACTAGCGGGAGAAGGAGGAGGCTACGAGCAGTACTTC
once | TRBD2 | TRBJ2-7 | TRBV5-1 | CASSQRTSGRAINEQYF | TGCGCCAGCAGCCAAAGGACTAGCGGGAGAGCTATCAACGAGCAGTACTTC
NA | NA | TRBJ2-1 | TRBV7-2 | CASRLVGENEQFF | TGTGCCAGCAGGTTAGTGGGAGAGAATGAGCAGTTCTTC
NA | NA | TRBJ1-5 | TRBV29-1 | CSVGGGGNQPQHF | TGCAGCGTTGGCGGGGGTGGCAATCAGCCCCAGCATTTT